These T cell receptor beta chains were read from a single sample in a study of shared clonotypes between healthy human individuals. Some clones are missing from TCRdb's copy, which holds only in-frame ones; the method was immunoSEQ multiplex PCR. The data contain millions of clones, approximately 93% of them singletons. The specimen sequenced was naive CD4+ T cells from PBMCs. Every receptor here comes from a man between 18 and 35 years old in good health. Some clones in this sample may be carry-over from other donors' samples. Both conserved end residues are part of each CDR3. A D gene is named only where the DNA matches it firmly. Rows give clone size only sometimes, using once, few, many, or a class for an expanded clone.

V gene	clone size	CDR3 length	D gene	J gene	CDR3 protein	CDR3 DNA
TRBV6-6	.	13	TRBD2	TRBJ2-7	CATSGTSLYEQYF	TGTGCCACTTCCGGGACTAGTCTCTACGAGCAGTACTTC
TRBV7-3	.	20	TRBD1	TRBJ1-5	CASSLKGIRTGGLINQPQHF	TGTGCCAGCAGCTTAAAAGGGATTAGGACAGGGGGCTTAATCAATCAGCCCCAGCATTTT
TRBV6-1	.	13	.	TRBJ2-4	CASSEGRQRIQYF	TGTGCCAGCAGTGAAGGGAGACAGAGAATTCAGTACTTC
TRBV11-2	.	14	.	TRBJ1-2	CASSRDTLSFGYTF	TGTGCCAGCAGCAGGGACACTTTAAGTTTCGGCTACACCTTC
TRBV2	.	15	TRBD2	TRBJ2-3	CASTPGTSGTDTQYF	TGTGCCAGCACCCCCGGGACTAGCGGCACAGATACGCAGTATTTT
TRBV5-1	.	15	TRBD2	TRBJ2-4	CASSWLAGAKNIQYF	TGCGCCAGCAGCTGGCTAGCGGGCGCCAAAAACATTCAGTACTTC
TRBV28	.	15	TRBD1	TRBJ1-4	CASSNTGTGDEKLFF	TGTGCCAGCAGTAATACCGGGACAGGGGATGAAAAACTGTTTTTT
TRBV4-1	.	18	.	TRBJ2-3	CASSRYGGNPTSTDTQYF	TGCGCCAGCAGCCGGTACGGAGGAAACCCTACTAGCACAGATACGCAGTATTTT
TRBV30	few	10	.	TRBJ1-1	CAGGDTEAFF	TGTGCCGGAGGGGACACTGAAGCTTTCTTT
TRBV29-1	once	14	.	TRBJ2-3	CSVGARGGEDTQYF	TGCAGCGTTGGGGCCAGGGGAGGAGAAGATACGCAGTATTTT
TRBV7-3	.	17	.	TRBJ2-1	CASSLMGAWSSYNEQFF	TGTGCCAGCAGCTTAATGGGGGCTTGGAGCTCCTACAATGAGCAGTTCTTC
TRBV18	.	12	.	TRBJ1-2	CASSPSRDGYTF	TGTGCCAGCTCACCGTCGAGGGATGGCTACACCTTC
TRBV4-1	few	17	.	TRBJ1-4	CASSQDPDSVINEKLFF	TGCGCCAGCAGCCAAGATCCGGACAGCGTCATTAATGAAAAACTGTTTTTT
TRBV5-1	.	16	TRBD2	TRBJ2-3	CASSPGLAGVLDTQYF	TGCGCCAGCAGCCCTGGACTAGCGGGAGTGTTAGATACGCAGTATTTT
TRBV6-5	.	15	.	TRBJ1-1	CASSSTDRSNTEAFF	TGTGCCAGCAGTTCTACGGACAGATCGAACACTGAAGCTTTCTTT
TRBV7-9	.	15	TRBD1	TRBJ2-7	CASSLTGTGIVEQYF	TGTGCCAGCAGCTTAACCGGGACAGGGATTGTCGAGCAGTACTTC
TRBV7-9	.	15	TRBD2	TRBJ2-3	CASSLEGLAVDTQYF	TGTGCCAGCAGCTTAGAGGGACTAGCTGTAGATACGCAGTATTTT
TRBV5-1	.	13	.	TRBJ2-5	CASSVRYQETQYF	TGCGCCAGCAGCGTGCGGTACCAAGAGACCCAGTACTTC
TRBV2	once	14	.	TRBJ2-2	CASSQGRNTGELFF	TGTGCCAGCAGTCAAGGGCGGAACACCGGGGAGCTGTTTTTT
TRBV4-1	.	15	.	TRBJ1-4	CASRNTRTTNEKLFF	TGCGCCAGCAGGAATACGAGAACAACTAATGAAAAACTGTTTTTT
TRBV7-9	.	14	.	TRBJ1-5	CASSLVEGNQPQHF	TGTGCCAGCAGCTTGGTGGAGGGCAATCAGCCCCAGCATTTT
TRBV7-9	.	11	.	TRBJ2-5	CASSLLETQYF	TGTGCCAGCAGCTTACTAGAGACCCAGTACTTC
TRBV7-9	.	13	.	TRBJ2-5	CASRTYSQETQYF	TGTGCCAGCCGGACATATTCACAAGAGACCCAGTACTTC
TRBV28	.	11	.	TRBJ2-7	CASSFRYEQYF	TGTGCCAGCAGTTTCCGCTACGAGCAGTACTTC
TRBV11-2	once	15	.	TRBJ2-1	CASSLGIRAGNEQFF	TGTGCCAGCAGCTTAGGGATCAGGGCGGGCAATGAGCAGTTCTTC
TRBV7-9	.	15	TRBD1	TRBJ1-5	CASSTGTGGDQPQHF	TGTGCCAGCAGCACCGGGACAGGGGGGGATCAGCCCCAGCATTTT
TRBV7-9	.	16	TRBD2	TRBJ2-7	CASSQPPGTSGYEQYF	TGTGCCAGCAGCCAACCGCCGGGGACTAGCGGCTACGAGCAGTACTTC
TRBV28	.	17	.	TRBJ2-6	CASVSGQLFSGANVLTF	TGTGCCAGCGTATCCGGACAGCTTTTCTCTGGGGCCAACGTCCTGACTTTC
TRBV30	.	13	.	TRBJ2-5	CAWSVPFRETQYF	TGTGCCTGGAGTGTACCCTTCCGGGAGACCCAGTACTTC
TRBV6-1	.	12	.	TRBJ2-7	CASSVSRNEQYF	TGTGCCAGCAGTGTATCTAGGAACGAGCAGTACTTC
TRBV30	.	12	.	TRBJ2-1	CAWSFSYNEQFF	TGTGCCTGGAGTTTCTCATACAATGAGCAGTTCTTC
TRBV5-1	.	14	.	TRBJ1-1	CASSLEQGVTEAFF	TGCGCCAGCAGCTTAGAACAGGGTGTGACTGAAGCTTTCTTT
TRBV7-3	.	14	.	TRBJ2-1	CASSLSPAYNEQFF	TGTGCCAGCAGCTTAAGTCCAGCCTACAATGAGCAGTTCTTC
TRBV5-1	.	15	.	TRBJ2-7	CASSFQGGLGYEQYF	TGCGCCAGCAGCTTCCAGGGGGGGCTGGGTTACGAGCAGTACTTC
TRBV15	.	14	.	TRBJ1-2	CATSRISSSRGYTF	TGTGCCACCAGCAGAATCTCGAGCAGTAGGGGCTACACCTTC
TRBV18	few	20	TRBD1	TRBJ2-7	CASSPYSSPVGGQEKYEQYF	TGTGCCAGCTCACCATATTCCTCCCCCGTGGGGGGACAGGAGAAATACGAGCAGTACTTC
TRBV9	.	13	.	TRBJ1-3	CASSAVSGNTIYF	TGTGCCAGCAGCGCAGTATCTGGAAACACCATATATTTT
TRBV5-1	.	15	.	TRBJ2-5	CASSDLTGVGETQYF	TGCGCCAGCAGCGATCTGACTGGGGTGGGGGAGACCCAGTACTTC
TRBV6-6	.	13	.	TRBJ2-2	CASSYVSGGELFF	TGTGCCAGCAGTTACGTTTCTGGCGGGGAGCTGTTTTTT
TRBV28	.	14	.	TRBJ2-1	CASSLSGITNEQFF	TGTGCCAGCAGTTTATCCGGGATAACCAATGAGCAGTTCTTC
TRBV7-9	.	12	.	TRBJ2-1	CASSFSTSEQFF	TGTGCCAGCAGCTTTAGCACCAGTGAGCAGTTCTTC